This section outlines one T cell receptor (beta chain) sequence together with its context. Its specificity is unknown. Trimming removed 4 bases at V and 1 base at J, with 13 bases between. CDR3 size: 14 residues. Germline CDR1 and CDR2: SQVTM and ANQGSEA. The data are from a study of CD8 T cells in ankylosing spondylitis. By quantitative 5'-RACE with molecular barcodes, the TCR beta libraries were made. From the 5' RACE reads, TCRdb called clonotypes with MiXCR, one entry per CDR3 protein. The data contain roughly 240,000 distinct CDR3 sequences, under 35% of them singletons. Study results and caveats: The authors reported significant enrichment of disease-linked clones in matched ankylosing spondylitis synovial fluid. For ankylosing spondylitis blood, a TCR beta motif of eight or nine highly homologous variants appeared characteristic. A CD8+ phenotype characterized the disease-linked clones, which were relatively rare in peripheral blood.

Sequencing was done on a sample of blood, either unsorted or a sorted T cell fraction (not recorded which). The TCR comes from a male donor with ankylosing spondylitis or in good health (not recorded which). This chain joins TRBV29-1 and TRBJ2-5; D may be TRBD1 (5 bases). The CDR3 coding sequence is TGCAGCGTTGCCCGCAGGGTCACCCAAGAGACCCAGTACTTC. This encodes CSVARRVTQETQYF.